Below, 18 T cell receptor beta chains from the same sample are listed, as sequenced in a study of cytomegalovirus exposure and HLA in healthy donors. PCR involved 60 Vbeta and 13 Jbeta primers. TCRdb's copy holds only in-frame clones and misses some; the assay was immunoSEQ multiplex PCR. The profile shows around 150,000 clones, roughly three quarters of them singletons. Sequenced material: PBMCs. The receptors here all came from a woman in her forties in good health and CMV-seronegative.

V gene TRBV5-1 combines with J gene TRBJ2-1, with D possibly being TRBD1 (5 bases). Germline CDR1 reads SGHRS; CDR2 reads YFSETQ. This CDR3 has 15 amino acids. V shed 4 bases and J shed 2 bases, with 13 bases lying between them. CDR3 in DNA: TGCGCCAGCAGCCCCGAAGGGGTCCCCTACAATGAGCAGTTCTTC. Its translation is CASSPEGVPYNEQFF.

Here the CDR3 reads CASSLPGQGAGNEQFF. CDR3 nucleotide sequence: TGTGCCAGCAGTTTGCCGGGACAGGGGGCGGGCAATGAGCAGTTCTTC. The chain combines TRBV27 with TRBJ2-1; 12 bases map to TRBD1. The V segment lost 3 bases and the J segment 6 bases; nucleotides outside the gene matches: 6. Germline V gene lookup returns CDR1 MNHEY and CDR2 SMNVEV (reference sequence). The CDR3 runs 16 residues.

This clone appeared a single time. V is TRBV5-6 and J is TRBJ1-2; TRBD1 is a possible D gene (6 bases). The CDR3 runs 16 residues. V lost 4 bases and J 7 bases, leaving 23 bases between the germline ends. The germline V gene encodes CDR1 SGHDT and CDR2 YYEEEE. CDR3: CASSSRDIQRVGGYTF. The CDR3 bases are TGTGCCAGCAGCAGCCGGGACATTCAAAGAGTTGGTGGCTACACCTTC.

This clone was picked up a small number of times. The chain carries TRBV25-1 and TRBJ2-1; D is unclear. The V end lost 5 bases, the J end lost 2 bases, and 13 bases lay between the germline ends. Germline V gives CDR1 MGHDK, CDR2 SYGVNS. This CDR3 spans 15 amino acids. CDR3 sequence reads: CASSYSYPTYNEQFF. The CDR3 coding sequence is TGTGCCAGCAGTTACTCTTACCCGACCTACAATGAGCAGTTCTTC. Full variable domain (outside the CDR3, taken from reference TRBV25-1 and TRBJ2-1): EADIYQTPRYLVIGTGKKITLECSQTMGHDKMYWYQQDPGMELHLIHYSYGVNSTEKGDLSSESTVSRIRTEHFPLTLESARPSHTSQYLCASSYSYPTYNEQFFGPGTRLTVL.

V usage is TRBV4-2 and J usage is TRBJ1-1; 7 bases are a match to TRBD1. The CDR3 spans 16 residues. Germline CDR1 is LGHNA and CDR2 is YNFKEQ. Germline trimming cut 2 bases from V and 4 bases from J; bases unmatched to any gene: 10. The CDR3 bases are TGTGCCAGCAGCCAACCCGACAGGGTAGGTAGCACTGAAGCTTTCTTT. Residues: CASSQPDRVGSTEAFF.

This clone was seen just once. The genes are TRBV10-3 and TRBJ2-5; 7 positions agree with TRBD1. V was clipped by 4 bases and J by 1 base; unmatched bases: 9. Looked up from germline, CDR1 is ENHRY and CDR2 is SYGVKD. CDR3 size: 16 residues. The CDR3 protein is CAISGLTGTGQETQYF. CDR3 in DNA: TGTGCCATCAGTGGCCTGACAGGGACGGGCCAAGAGACCCAGTACTTC.

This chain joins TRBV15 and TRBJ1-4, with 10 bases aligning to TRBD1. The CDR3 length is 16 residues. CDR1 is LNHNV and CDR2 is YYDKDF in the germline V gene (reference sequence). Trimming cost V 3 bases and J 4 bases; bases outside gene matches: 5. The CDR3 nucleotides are TGTGCCACCAGCAGGGGGGACAGGGGCTTTAATGAAAAACTGTTTTTT. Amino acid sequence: CATSRGDRGFNEKLFF.

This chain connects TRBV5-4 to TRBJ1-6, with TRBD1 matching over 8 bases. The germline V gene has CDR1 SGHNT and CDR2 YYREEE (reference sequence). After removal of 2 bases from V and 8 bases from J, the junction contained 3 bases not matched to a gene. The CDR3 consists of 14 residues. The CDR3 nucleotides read TGTGCCAGCAGCTTAGACAGGGGTTATTCACCCCTCCACTTT. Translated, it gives CASSLDRGYSPLHF.

CDR3 region: CASSLATGNTNYGYTF. Written as DNA, the CDR3 is TGCGCCAGCAGCTTGGCGACAGGGAATACTAACTATGGCTACACCTTC. This sequence joins TRBV5-1 and TRBJ1-2, with TRBD1 matching over 7 bases. CDR3 length equals 16 residues. V dropped 0 bases and J dropped 0; count of bases not matched to a gene: 5. Per the germline V gene, CDR1 is SGHRS and CDR2 is YFSETQ.

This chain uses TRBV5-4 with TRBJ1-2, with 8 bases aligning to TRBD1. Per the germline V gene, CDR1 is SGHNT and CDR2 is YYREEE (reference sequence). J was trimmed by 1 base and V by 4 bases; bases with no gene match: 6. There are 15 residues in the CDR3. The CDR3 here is CASSRTGRGNYGYTF. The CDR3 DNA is TGTGCCAGCAGCCGGACAGGGAGGGGTAACTATGGCTACACCTTC.

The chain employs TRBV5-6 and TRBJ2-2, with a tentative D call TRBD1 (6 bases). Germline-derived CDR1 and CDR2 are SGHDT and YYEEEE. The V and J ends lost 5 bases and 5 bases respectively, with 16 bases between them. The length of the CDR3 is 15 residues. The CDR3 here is CASSSTGAGTGELFF. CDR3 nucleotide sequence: TGTGCCAGCAGTTCGACAGGCGCAGGGACCGGGGAGCTGTTTTTT.

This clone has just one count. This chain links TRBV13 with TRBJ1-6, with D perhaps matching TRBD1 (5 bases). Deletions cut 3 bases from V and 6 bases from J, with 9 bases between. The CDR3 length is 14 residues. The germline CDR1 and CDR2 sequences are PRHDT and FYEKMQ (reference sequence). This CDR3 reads CASSLPGLNSPLHF. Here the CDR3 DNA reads TGTGCCAGCAGCTTGCCGGGACTTAATTCACCCCTCCACTTT.

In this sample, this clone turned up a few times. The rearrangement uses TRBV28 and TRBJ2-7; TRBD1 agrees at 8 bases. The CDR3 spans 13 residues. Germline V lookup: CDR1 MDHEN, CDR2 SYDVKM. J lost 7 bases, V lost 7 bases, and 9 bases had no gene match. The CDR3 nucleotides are TGTGCCAGCATGAGGACAGGGATAGGTGAGCAGTACTTC. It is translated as CASMRTGIGEQYF.

The CDR3 sequence: CASTPLAGIQETQYF. The CDR3 coding sequence is TGTGCCAGCACTCCTCTAGCGGGGATCCAAGAGACCCAGTACTTC. The chain uses TRBV25-1 and TRBJ2-5; 9 bases map to TRBD2. The CDR3 is 15 residues long. Germline V gene lookup returns CDR1 MGHDK and CDR2 SYGVNS. Germline trimming cut 7 bases from V and 1 base from J; bases unmatched to any gene: 7.

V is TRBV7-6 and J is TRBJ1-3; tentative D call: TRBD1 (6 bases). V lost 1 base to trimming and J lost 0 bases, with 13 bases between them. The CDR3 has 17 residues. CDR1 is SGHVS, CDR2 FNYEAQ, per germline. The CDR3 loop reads CASSLDLQGFSGNTIYF. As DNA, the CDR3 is TGTGCCAGCAGCTTAGACCTACAGGGCTTCTCTGGAAACACCATATATTTT.

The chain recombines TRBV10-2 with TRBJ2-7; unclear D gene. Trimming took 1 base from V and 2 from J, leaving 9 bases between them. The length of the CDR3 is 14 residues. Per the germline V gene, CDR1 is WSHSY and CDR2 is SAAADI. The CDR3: CASSELAPTYEQYF. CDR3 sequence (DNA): TGCGCCAGCAGTGAGTTAGCACCTACCTACGAGCAGTACTTC.

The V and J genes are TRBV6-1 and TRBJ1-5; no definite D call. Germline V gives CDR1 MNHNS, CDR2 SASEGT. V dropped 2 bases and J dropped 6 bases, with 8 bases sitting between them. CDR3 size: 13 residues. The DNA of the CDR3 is TGTGCCAGCAGTGAACTCCTAGGTCAGCCCCAGCATTTT. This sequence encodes CASSELLGQPQHF.

As DNA, the CDR3 is TGTGCCAGCTCCTCCGGGACAGCGAACACTGAAGCTTTCTTT. This sequence encodes CASSSGTANTEAFF. The rearrangement uses TRBV6-6 and TRBJ1-1, with 7 bases lining up with TRBD1. Trimming removed 8 bases from V and 1 base from J; junction bases left unmatched: 7. The CDR3 contains 14 residues. Germline V gives CDR1 MNHNY, CDR2 SVGAGI (reference sequence).